A selection of T cell receptor beta chains follows, all from one sample in a study of T cells in Graves' hyperthyroidism and ophthalmopathy. One entry per CDR3 protein results from TCRdb running MiXCR on the multiplex PCR reads. The sample includes approximately 590,000 distinct CDR3 sequences, approximately 14% of them seen just once. The sequenced material came from blood. The receptors stem from a woman in her twenties or thirties with Graves' hyperthyroidism. Both conserved end residues are part of each CDR3. Size values are once, few and many counts, or a class for expanded clones, and some rows have none.

TRBV27,.,12,TRBJ2-1,CASIGLRNEQFF
TRBV12-3/TRBV12-4,many,14,TRBJ1-4,CASSFSATNEKLFF
TRBV7-3,.,15,TRBJ1-4,CASSDRDRGNEKLFF
TRBV6-1,few,18,TRBJ2-2,CASSSRELASLFTGELFF
TRBV3-1,many,16,TRBJ2-2,CASSQGLAGNTGELFF
TRBV29-1,.,13,TRBJ2-3,CSVDGGDTDTQYF
TRBV12-3/TRBV12-4,many,16,TRBJ2-1,CASSLDGTASYNEQFF
TRBV5-1,few,18,TRBJ2-3,CASSTGLAGGPYTDTQYF
TRBV6-1,few,16,TRBJ1-5,CASSEPWTGANQPQHF
TRBV19,.,14,TRBJ1-2,CASSIQGAQGGYTF
TRBV12-3/TRBV12-4,many,14,TRBJ2-7,CASSQDGAESGQYF
TRBV3-1,many,15,TRBJ2-1,CASSQDTRDGNEQFF
TRBV12-3/TRBV12-4,few,11,TRBJ2-3,CASGPAHTQYF
TRBV2,many,14,TRBJ2-5,CASRASGSQETQYF
TRBV18,many,15,TRBJ2-6,CASSPTGAGANVLTF
TRBV12-3/TRBV12-4,many,14,TRBJ1-1,CASTSISGNTEAFF
TRBV3-1,many,13,TRBJ2-5,CASSQGTGDPEYF
TRBV14,few,15,TRBJ2-7,CASSHIRGGFNEQYF
TRBV12-3/TRBV12-4,many,16,TRBJ2-2,CASSFRTGGAPGELFF
TRBV11-2,.,17,TRBJ2-3,CATSDPEAGLSTGTQYF
TRBV6-1,.,14,TRBJ2-7,CVSSELRDTYEQYF
TRBV20-1,few,17,TRBJ2-1,CSARTSTGPLSYNEQFF
TRBV28,many,18,TRBJ1-2,CASSLWTMLTTGNYGYTF
TRBV27,many,16,TRBJ2-5,CASSSLSGSPLKTQYF
TRBV11-2,.,15,TRBJ2-7,CASSLRGQGGYEQYF
TRBV2,.,15,TRBJ1-2,CASSVGQGDGYGYTF
TRBV2,.,15,TRBJ1-6,CASRRRDLNNSPLHF
TRBV3-1,.,15,TRBJ1-1,CASSHGGARGTEAFF
TRBV6-1,many,17,TRBJ2-1,CASRTPLRGGPYNEQFF
TRBV7-3,few,15,TRBJ2-5,CASSLLAGGFETQYF
TRBV6-1,.,15,TRBJ2-1,CASRRGGSPYNEQFF
TRBV11-2,many,12,TRBJ2-7,CASSKGSYEQYF
TRBV6-6,many,17,TRBJ1-4,CASSYSAGSEGNEKLFF
TRBV7-2,.,17,TRBJ2-1,CASSIWTSGAKYNEQFF
TRBV20-1,many,13,TRBJ2-7,CSAIRTGYYEQYF
TRBV9,many,14,TRBJ1-6,CASSVDGRISPLHF
TRBV5-4,.,15,TRBJ2-7,CASSLGGLGTPEQYF
TRBV29-1,once,15,TRBJ2-1,CSVEAGSGQYNEQFF
TRBV12-3/TRBV12-4,many,15,TRBJ2-1,CASRTRDNGYNEQFF
TRBV7-2,.,20,TRBJ2-1,CASSLRFSGRAGSPYNEQFF
TRBV28,many,12,TRBJ2-1,CASSYEQGQQFF
TRBV4-1,.,15,TRBJ2-7,CASSQFHRPKYEQYF
TRBV5-6,many,19,TRBJ2-5,CASSLVWAGGHLNPVTQYF
TRBV4-2,few,16,TRBJ1-2,CASSQDGPGGYYGYTF
TRBV20-1,many,13,TRBJ2-2,CSARDKNTGELFF
TRBV12-5,.,17,TRBJ2-5,CASGQTFMTSGQETQYF
TRBV27,few,15,TRBJ2-7,CASSLNPTSGNEQYF
TRBV7-2,many,12,TRBJ2-7,CASSLPGREQYF
TRBV6-2/TRBV6-3,many,14,TRBJ2-3,CASKVGPSTDTQYF
TRBV6-4,many,13,TRBJ1-1,CASSDGVGTEAFF
TRBV20-1,few,15,TRBJ2-2,CSAFPRTGNTGELFF
TRBV27,many,14,TRBJ2-4,CASKSEGGRNIQYF
TRBV4-1,many,17,TRBJ2-1,CASSYGTSAQTYNEQFF
TRBV9,many,14,TRBJ2-5,CASSVDPRSETQYF
TRBV20-1,.,14,TRBJ1-5,CSARTGERWQPQHF
TRBV19,many,15,TRBJ2-3,CASSMGLAVTDTQYF
TRBV12-3/TRBV12-4,many,12,TRBJ2-5,CASSFRRETQYF
TRBV7-9,many,15,TRBJ2-7,CASSPNLADTDEQYF
TRBV7-2,.,14,TRBJ2-3,CASSSGQDPETQYF